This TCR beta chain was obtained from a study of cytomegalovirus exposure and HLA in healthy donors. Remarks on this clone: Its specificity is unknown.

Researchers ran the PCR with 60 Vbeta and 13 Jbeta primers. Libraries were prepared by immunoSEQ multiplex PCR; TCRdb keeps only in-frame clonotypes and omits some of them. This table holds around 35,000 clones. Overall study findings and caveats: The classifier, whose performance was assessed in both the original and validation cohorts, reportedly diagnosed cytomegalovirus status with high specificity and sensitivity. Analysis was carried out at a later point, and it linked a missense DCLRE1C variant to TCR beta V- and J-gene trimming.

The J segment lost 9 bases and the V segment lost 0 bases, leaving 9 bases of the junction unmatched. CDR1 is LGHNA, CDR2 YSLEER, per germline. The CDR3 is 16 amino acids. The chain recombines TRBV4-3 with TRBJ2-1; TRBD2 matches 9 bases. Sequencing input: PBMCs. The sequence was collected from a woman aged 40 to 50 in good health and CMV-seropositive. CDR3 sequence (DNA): TGCGCCAGCAGCCAAGATGGTGCGGGAGGGCCCGGTGAGCAGTTCTTC. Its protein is CASSQDGAGGPGEQFF.